Presented here are 28 T cell receptor beta chains from one specimen sequenced in a study of blood T cell repertoires in COVID-19. Only in-frame clones appear in the TCRdb table, and some are missing; sequencing was by immunoSEQ multiplex PCR. This table holds roughly 170,000 clones, almost 80% found once. Sequenced sample: PBMCs or T cells enriched from blood (not recorded which). These receptors were taken from a woman aged 50 to 60 who had recovered from COVID-19.

This clone was detected only a few times. The V and J genes are TRBV7-9 and TRBJ1-3; 7 bases are a match to TRBD1. This CDR3 contains 18 residues. The J segment lost 3 bases and the V segment lost 1 base, leaving 12 bases of the junction unmatched. Germline V gene lookup returns CDR1 SEHNR and CDR2 FQNEAQ (reference sequence). CDR3 in amino acids: CASSLGRHRGLDGNTIYF. The CDR3 DNA reads TGTGCCAGCAGCTTAGGACGTCACAGGGGATTAGATGGAAACACCATATATTTT.

The chain employs TRBV4-1 and TRBJ2-2, with 8 bases lining up with TRBD2. CDR3 size: 16 residues. CDR1 is MGHRA and CDR2 is YSYEKL in the germline V gene. The ends lost 0 bases at V and 5 bases at J; junction bases unmatched: 5. The CDR3 reads CASSQERAGDTGELFF. The CDR3 nucleotides are TGCGCCAGCAGCCAAGAACGAGCGGGAGATACCGGGGAGCTGTTTTTT.

This chain joins TRBV28 and TRBJ2-1; 9 bases are shared with TRBD2. The J segment lost 3 bases and the V segment lost 6 bases, leaving 12 bases of the junction unmatched. The germline V gene has CDR1 MDHEN and CDR2 SYDVKM. The CDR3 has 17 residues. The CDR3 protein is CASSPPTLAGNYNEQFF. Here the CDR3 DNA reads TGTGCCAGCAGCCCCCCTACCCTAGCGGGAAACTACAATGAGCAGTTCTTC.

The chain links TRBV6-5 to TRBJ2-3; TRBD2 is a possible D gene (5 bases). Germline V lookup: CDR1 MNHEY, CDR2 SVGAGI. V gave up 6 bases and J gave up 5 bases, with 6 bases separating them. CDR3 length: 11 amino acids. CDR3 sequence reads: CASRREDTQYF. The CDR3 DNA reads as TGTGCCAGCAGGAGGGAAGATACGCAGTATTTT.

V and J are TRBV11-2 and TRBJ2-1; D not resolved. Trimming stripped 0 bases from V and 6 bases from J, with 6 bases between. This CDR3 is 13 amino acids long. Germline assignment: CDR1 SGHAT and CDR2 FQNNGV. The CDR3 loop reads CASSLDLSNEQFF. CDR3 nucleotides: TGTGCCAGCAGCTTAGATCTTAGCAATGAGCAGTTCTTC. The variable domain in full, with the rest retrieved from reference TRBV11-2 and TRBJ2-1, is EAGVAQSPRYKIIEKRQSVAFWCNPISGHATLYWYQQILGQGPKLLIQFQNNGVVDDSQLPKDRFSAERLKGVDSTLKIQPAKLEDSAVYLCASSLDLSNEQFFGPGTRLTVL.

The chain is built from TRBV5-1 and TRBJ2-2, with TRBD2 identical over 10 bases. Germline V gene lookup returns CDR1 SGHRS and CDR2 YFSETQ. The CDR3 loop spans 17 amino acids. Trimming removed 2 bases from V and 0 bases from J; junction bases left unmatched: 4. The CDR3 sequence is CASSFTSGRANTGELFF. CDR3 in DNA: TGCGCCAGCAGCTTTACGAGCGGGAGGGCGAACACCGGGGAGCTGTTTTTT.

The gene calls are TRBV2 and TRBJ2-3; TRBD2 matches 7 bases. There are 15 residues in the CDR3. Per the germline V gene, CDR1 is SNHLY and CDR2 is FYNNEI. The ends lost 6 bases at V and 4 bases at J; junction bases unmatched: 10. CDR3 in DNA: TGTGCCAGCAGACTACTAGCGTCCGGGCCAGATACGCAGTATTTT. This sequence encodes CASRLLASGPDTQYF.

V gene TRBV5-1 combines with J gene TRBJ2-5, with 16 bases fitting TRBD2. This CDR3 contains 18 residues. V shed 4 bases and J 2 bases; nucleotides not matched to a gene: 8. The germline V gene has CDR1 SGHRS and CDR2 YFSETQ. The CDR3 DNA follows: TGCGCCAGCAGCCAGGGACTAGCGGGAGGGCCACGGCAAGAGACCCAGTACTTC. It translates to CASSQGLAGGPRQETQYF.

This clone was recorded only once. The rearrangement uses TRBV4-1 and TRBJ2-5; D perhaps matches TRBD2 (6 bases). The germline CDR1 and CDR2 sequences are MGHRA and YSYEKL. This CDR3 has 14 residues. V was cut by 5 bases and J by 2 bases, with 12 bases left in between. CDR3 region: CASSFGSPQETQYF. The CDR3 DNA reads TGCGCCAGCAGCTTCGGGAGTCCGCAAGAGACCCAGTACTTC.

This clone was seen more than once but under ten times. The genes are TRBV7-2 and TRBJ2-3; weak D call: TRBD2 (5 bases). The CDR3 contains 16 residues. V shed 5 bases and J shed 3 bases, with 18 bases lying between them. Germline V lookup: CDR1 SGHTA, CDR2 FQGNSA. This CDR3 is CASSPYLGSLTDTQYF. Written as DNA, the CDR3 is TGTGCCAGCAGCCCCTATTTGGGGAGTTTAACAGATACGCAGTATTTT.

This rearrangement joins TRBV28 to TRBJ1-6; TRBD1 aligns across 7 bases. V dropped 7 bases and J dropped 9; count of bases not matched to a gene: 9. Germline lookup yields CDR1 MDHEN and CDR2 SYDVKM. The CDR3 length is 14 residues. CDR3 protein: CASNNRGSGSPLHF. The CDR3 bases are TGTGCCAGCAACAACAGGGGCTCGGGTTCACCCCTCCACTTT.

The CDR3 nucleotides read TGTGCCAGCAGCCCAGGACTAGCGGGAGCAGAGACCCAGTACTTC. Translation gives CASSPGLAGAETQYF. V gene TRBV6-6 combines with J gene TRBJ2-5; 13 bases fit TRBD2. The CDR3 has 15 residues. V shed 6 bases, J shed 4 bases, and the junction held 5 bases outside the gene matches. Germline V gene lookup returns CDR1 MNHNY and CDR2 SVGAGI (reference sequence).

The chain uses TRBV12-5 and TRBJ2-1; possibly TRBD2 for D (5 bases). The CDR3 runs to 15 residues. Germline CDR1 and CDR2: LGHNT and FRNRAP. V lost 10 bases to trimming and J lost 5 bases, with 21 bases between them. CDR3 protein: CANPPGNTQDNEQFF. CDR3 in DNA: TGTGCTAACCCGCCCGGGAATACACAAGACAATGAGCAGTTCTTC.

This chain uses TRBV7-9 with TRBJ1-4, with a weak D call TRBD1 (6 bases). The CDR3 is 16 amino acids. CDR1 and CDR2 (germline): SEHNR, FQNEAQ (reference sequence). V lost 5 bases to trimming and J lost 8 bases, with 21 bases between them. Here the CDR3 reads CASSRWTAGFGEKLFF. DNA for the CDR3: TGTGCCAGCAGCCGATGGACAGCGGGGTTTGGGGAAAAACTGTTTTTT.

The CDR3 loop reads CAWRSGLVSYEQYF. CDR3 nucleotides: TGTGCCTGGAGATCAGGGCTGGTCTCCTACGAGCAGTACTTC. V usage is TRBV30 and J usage is TRBJ2-7, with a weak D call TRBD1 (5 bases). CDR1 and CDR2 from the germline V gene are GTSNPN and SVGIG (reference sequence). Trimming pared 3 bases from V and 0 bases from J, leaving 12 bases between. This CDR3 contains 14 residues. The variable domain in full, with the rest retrieved from reference TRBV30 and TRBJ2-7, is SQTIHQWPATLVQPVGSPLSLECTVEGTSNPNLYWYRQAAGRGLQLLFYSVGIGQISSEVPQNLSASRPQDRQFILSSKKLLLSDSGFYLCAWRSGLVSYEQYFGPGTRLTVT.

The J gene is TRBJ1-3, the V gene TRBV30; D unclear. This CDR3 is 13 amino acids long. Trimming removed 4 bases from V and 0 bases from J, with 7 bases in between. Germline CDR1 reads GTSNPN; CDR2 reads SVGIG (reference sequence). CDR3 in DNA: TGTGCCTGGATCCCCAACTCTGGAAACACCATATATTTT. It yields the protein CAWIPNSGNTIYF.

This chain uses TRBV29-1 with TRBJ1-2; D gene ambiguous. Germline lookup yields CDR1 SQVTM and CDR2 ANQGSEA. The CDR3 loop spans 15 amino acids. V was trimmed by 1 base and J by 1 base, leaving 13 bases between them. The CDR3 DNA follows: TGCAGCGTTGAAGGAGGGCACGGAAATAACTATGGCTACACCTTC. Encoded protein: CSVEGGHGNNYGYTF.

The chain carries TRBV6-1 and TRBJ2-7, with TRBD1 matching over 8 bases. This CDR3 spans 13 amino acids. CDR1 and CDR2 from the germline V gene are MNHNS and SASEGT. J gave up 11 bases and V 0 bases, and 6 bases lay outside the gene matches. The CDR3 DNA is TGTGCCAGCAGTGAAGCCGCAGACAGGGGAGAGTACTTC. Its translation is CASSEAADRGEYF.

The rearrangement links TRBV7-7 to TRBJ2-1; D remains unclear. Trimming shortened V by 1 base and J by 2 bases, and 9 bases separated the two germline ends. From germline, CDR1 is SSHAT and CDR2 FNYEAQ (reference sequence). This CDR3 has 15 amino acids. The CDR3 DNA follows: TGTGCCAGCAGCTTAGGGAGCGTCCCCTACAATGAGCAGTTCTTC. Translating it yields CASSLGSVPYNEQFF.

This clone has more than one count but fewer than ten. The chain recombines TRBV6-5 with TRBJ2-1; 13 bases are shared with TRBD2. CDR3 length: 15 amino acids. Per germline, CDR1 MNHEY and CDR2 SVGAGI. Trimming cost V 0 bases and J 15 bases; bases outside gene matches: 8. The CDR3 DNA sequence: TGTGCCAGCAGTTACTCGACTAGCGGGAGGCCTCGCTGGTTCTTC. This encodes CASSYSTSGRPRWFF.

The J gene is TRBJ2-1, the V gene TRBV28; 8 bases match TRBD1. This CDR3 region has 15 residues. The V segment lost 7 bases and the J segment 3 bases; nucleotides outside the gene matches: 8. CDR1 is MDHEN and CDR2 is SYDVKM in the germline V gene. The CDR3 sequence: CASIQGGQDYNEQFF. CDR3 DNA: TGTGCCAGCATCCAAGGGGGACAGGACTACAATGAGCAGTTCTTC.

V is TRBV12-2 and J is TRBJ2-1; TRBD2, the table's D call, lacks a check against the DNA. TRBV12-2 is given as a pseudogene. The CDR3 has 17 amino acids. The CDR3 coding sequence is TGTGCAAGTCGCTTAGCGGAACTAGCCCCCTCCTACAATGAGCAGTTCTTC. Encoded protein: CASRLAELAPSYNEQFF.

This chain joins TRBV9 and TRBJ2-7, with 7 bases matching TRBD1. The V gene end was trimmed by 0 bases and the J gene end by 2 bases; junction bases not matched to a gene: 5. Germline V CDR1 and CDR2: SGDLS, YYNGEE. This CDR3 has 15 residues. The CDR3 sequence is CASSVAMGQTYEQYF. The CDR3 coding sequence is TGTGCCAGCAGCGTAGCGATGGGACAGACCTACGAGCAGTACTTC. The variable domain in full, with the rest retrieved from reference TRBV9 and TRBJ2-7, is DSGVTQTPKHLITATGQRVTLRCSPRSGDLSVYWYQQSLDQGLQFLIQYYNGEERAKGNILERFSAQQFPDLHSELNLSSLELGDSALYFCASSVAMGQTYEQYFGPGTRLTVT.

This clone was detected a few times. V usage is TRBV5-1 and J usage is TRBJ1-1; 7 nucleotides match TRBD1. The CDR3 length is 15 residues. Trimming cost V 3 bases and J 0 bases; bases outside gene matches: 5. Germline CDR1 and CDR2: SGHRS and YFSETQ. CDR3 sequence: CASSYDRAMNTEAFF. CDR3 sequence (DNA): TGCGCCAGCAGCTACGACAGGGCCATGAACACTGAAGCTTTCTTT.

This rearrangement joins TRBV7-2 to TRBJ2-4; D might be TRBD2 (5 bases). Trimming shortened V by 3 bases and J by 8 bases, and 17 bases separated the two germline ends. Germline V gene sequence: CDR1 SGHTA, CDR2 FQGNSA. The CDR3 consists of 15 residues. The CDR3 region is CASSFVSGTGDIQYF. The CDR3, as DNA: TGTGCCAGCAGCTTCGTTTCGGGAACTGGCGACATTCAGTACTTC.

There are many counts of this clone. Other DNA sequences in this sample translate to the same CDR3. J is TRBJ2-7 and V is TRBV2, with 14 bases that match TRBD2. CDR1 is SNHLY and CDR2 is FYNNEI in the germline V gene. V trimming: 6 bases; J trimming: 3 bases; junction bases outside the gene matches: 1. The CDR3 is 14 residues long. CDR3 DNA sequence: TGTGCCAGCAGCGGGACTAGCGGGAGCTACGAGCAGTACTTC. Amino acids: CASSGTSGSYEQYF. Filled out from reference TRBV2 and TRBJ2-7, the complete variable domain reads EPEVTQTPSHQVTQMGQEVILRCVPISNHLYFYWYRQILGQKVEFLVSFYNNEISEKSEIFDDQFSVERPDGSNFTLKIRSTKLEDSAMYFCASSGTSGSYEQYFGPGTRLTVT.

The count of this clone is one. The chain couples TRBV19 to TRBJ2-6; D uncertain. The V and J ends lost 3 bases and 3 bases respectively, with 6 bases between them. CDR3 length: 14 amino acids. Looked up from germline, CDR1 is LNHDA and CDR2 is SQIVND (reference sequence). The CDR3 region is CASSIRNGANVLTF. CDR3 sequence (DNA): TGTGCCAGTAGTATTAGAAATGGGGCCAACGTCCTGACTTTC.

The rearrangement joins TRBV18 to TRBJ1-2; 7 bases are a match to TRBD1. CDR1 KGHSH and CDR2 LQKENI come from the germline V gene. CDR3 length equals 15 residues. V shed 6 bases, J shed 6 bases, and the junction held 13 bases outside the gene matches. The CDR3 DNA is TGTGCCAGCTCGCCCAGACAGGGCCTGGCCGATGGCTACACCTTC. It codes for CASSPRQGLADGYTF.